Listed here are 28 T cell receptor beta chains from one sample, sequenced in a study of T-cell memory formation after mild COVID-19. From the 5' RACE reads, TCRdb called clonotypes with MiXCR, one entry per CDR3 protein. This sample has 550,000 to 600,000 distinct CDR3 sequences, with roughly 17% found just once. Specimen: PBMCs or a T cell subset sorted from them (not recorded which). These receptor sequences come from an adult woman who had mild COVID-19 (a few samples of this study predate the infection). Cell type and time point are not known.

The J gene is TRBJ2-7, the V gene TRBV12-3 or TRBV12-4; 8 bases align to TRBD2. The CDR3 runs to 15 residues. V trimming: 7 bases; J trimming: 2 bases; junction bases outside the gene matches: 10. The CDR3 protein is CASKHESSGPYEQYF. In DNA form, the CDR3 reads TGTGCCAGCAAACACGAGTCTAGCGGGCCCTACGAGCAGTACTTC.

A few counts support this clonotype. The chain employs TRBV5-1 and TRBJ1-6, with D unresolved. Between the trimmed V and J ends, which lost 2 bases and 7 bases, there was a span of 7 bases. CDR3 length: 13 residues. Germline lookup yields CDR1 SGHRS and CDR2 YFSETQ. CDR3 DNA: TGCGCCAGCAGCTTCCCGGGGAATTCACCCCTCCACTTT. Protein product: CASSFPGNSPLHF.

This clonotype has only a few counts. The chain combines TRBV20-1 with TRBJ1-2; 8 positions match TRBD1. CDR1 DFQATT and CDR2 SNEGSKA come from the germline V gene (reference sequence). With 0 bases clipped from V and 5 bases from J, the junction kept 17 bases outside the gene matches. This CDR3 contains 18 residues. CDR3 sequence reads: CSAREGGQAFLLRYGYTF. CDR3 bases: TGCAGTGCTAGAGAAGGGGGACAGGCTTTCCTCCTACGATATGGCTACACCTTC.

As concerns this clonotype: Being one base from a much bigger clone, this may be a read error. The chain combines TRBV12-3 or TRBV12-4 with TRBJ1-1, with 9 bases that match TRBD1. CDR3 size: 14 residues. The CDR3, as DNA: TGTTCCAGCAGTTTGGGGACAGGGTTCTCTGAAGCTTTCTTT. Translation: CSSSLGTGFSEAFF.

This clonotype was seen a few times. This chain uses TRBV12-3 or TRBV12-4 with TRBJ1-4, with D unclear. Trimming shortened V by 0 bases and J by 11 bases, and 16 bases separated the two germline ends. The CDR3 is 15 residues long. The CDR3: CASSLAGRSSWKLFF. DNA for the CDR3: TGTGCCAGCAGTTTAGCGGGTCGGAGCAGCTGGAAACTGTTTTTT.

The chain links TRBV23-1 to TRBJ1-5, with TRBD1 matching 8 bases. TRBV23-1 qualifies as an ORF whose function is uncertain. Trimming at V came to 0 bases and at J to 6 bases, leaving 7 bases not matched to a gene. The CDR3 has 16 residues. The CDR3 nucleotides read TGCGCCAGCAGTCAATCGGGAACAGGGGGGTTTCAGCCCCAGCATTTT. Its translation: CASSQSGTGGFQPQHF.

This chain joins TRBV5-1 and TRBJ1-5; 9 nucleotides agree with TRBD1. This CDR3 is built from 15 residues. Germline CDR1 SGHRS, CDR2 YFSETQ. J was trimmed by 5 bases and V by 0 bases; bases with no gene match: 3. CDR3 amino acids: CASSLGTGEDQPQHF. The CDR3 DNA reads as TGCGCCAGCAGCTTGGGGACAGGGGAGGATCAGCCCCAGCATTTT.

V gene TRBV6-1 combines with J gene TRBJ1-1, with a weak D call TRBD1 (5 bases). Trimming removed 10 bases at V and 5 bases at J, with 17 bases between. The germline V gene encodes CDR1 MNHNS and CDR2 SASEGT. The CDR3 consists of 13 residues. CDR3 region: CATRGLGETEAFF. The CDR3 DNA reads TGTGCCACCCGGGGCCTGGGAGAGACTGAAGCTTTCTTT.

The genes are TRBV28 and TRBJ2-4; D may match TRBD1 or TRBD2 (6 bases each). The CDR3 consists of 18 residues. Germline lookup yields CDR1 MDHEN and CDR2 SYDVKM. Trimming pared 7 bases from V and 2 bases from J, leaving 24 bases between. CDR3 region: CASTLGVLGGITKNIQYF. In DNA form, the CDR3 reads TGTGCCAGCACCCTGGGTGTTTTGGGGGGCATTACCAAAAACATTCAGTACTTC.

This clonotype was counted a few times. The CDR3 protein is CASSIQRTGTEQYF. CDR3 DNA: TGTGCCAGCAGCATACAGCGGACAGGGACCGAGCAGTACTTC. The rearrangement uses TRBV7-6 and TRBJ2-7; 8 positions match TRBD1. The CDR3 runs 14 residues. Germline values: CDR1 SGHVS, CDR2 FNYEAQ. The V and J ends lost 5 bases and 6 bases, in that order; junction bases with no gene match: 9. Full variable domain (outside the CDR3, taken from reference TRBV7-6 and TRBJ2-7): GAGVSQSPRYKVTKRGQDVALRCDPISGHVSLYWYRQALGQGPEFLTYFNYEAQQDKSGLPNDRFSAERPEGSISTLTIQRTEQRDSAMYRCASSIQRTGTEQYFGPGTRLTVT.

The J gene is TRBJ2-7, the V gene TRBV12-3 or TRBV12-4; D is possibly TRBD2 (6 bases). This CDR3 spans 13 amino acids. V was shortened by 4 bases and J by 10 bases, with 17 bases between the two germline ends. The CDR3 nucleotides are TGTGCCAGCAGTTGGGGACTTTCCGGGTATCAGTACTTC. Its translation: CASSWGLSGYQYF.

This clonotype was counted only a few times. V gene TRBV18 combines with J gene TRBJ1-3, with D hard to call. Germline V gene lookup returns CDR1 KGHSH and CDR2 LQKENI. Trimming pared 2 bases from V and 1 base from J, leaving 12 bases between. The CDR3 runs to 16 residues. The CDR3 DNA reads as TGTGCCAGCTCACCATTTTCAGAGATTTCTGGAAACACCATATATTTT. As protein: CASSPFSEISGNTIYF.

This clonotype occurred once. The chain combines TRBV24-1 with TRBJ1-5; no firm D call. V was cut by 5 bases and J by 5 bases, with 12 bases left in between. Per germline, CDR1 KGHDR and CDR2 SFDVKD. The CDR3 totals 14 residues. The CDR3 protein is CATSGLSFDQPQHF. CDR3 nucleotides: TGTGCCACCAGTGGACTCAGTTTTGATCAGCCCCAGCATTTT.

This clonotype was detected a few times. V and J are TRBV20-1 and TRBJ1-5; unclear D gene. Between the trimmed V and J ends, which lost 2 bases and 3 bases, there was a span of 8 bases. This CDR3 contains 13 residues. Germline V gene sequence: CDR1 DFQATT, CDR2 SNEGSKA (reference sequence). CDR3 region: CSARRGLNQPQHF. The DNA for the CDR3 is TGCAGTGCTAGACGCGGACTCAATCAGCCCCAGCATTTT.

The J gene is TRBJ2-1, the V gene TRBV7-6, with D unclear. Trimming removed 4 bases at V and 6 bases at J, with 7 bases between. Germline V gene lookup returns CDR1 SGHVS and CDR2 FNYEAQ. The CDR3 is 12 amino acids. CDR3 in DNA: TGTGCCAGCAGCTCCCTTCCCAATGAGCAGTTCTTC. Translation: CASSSLPNEQFF.

This clonotype occurred a few times. V usage is TRBV4-2 and J usage is TRBJ1-1; 11 bases match TRBD1. CDR1 is LGHNA, CDR2 YNFKEQ, per germline. The trim removed 1 base at V and 9 bases at J, leaving 4 bases unmatched. This CDR3 contains 14 residues. CDR3 region: CASSQGGQGAKAFF. CDR3 DNA: TGTGCCAGCAGCCAAGGTGGACAGGGGGCTAAAGCTTTCTTT.

The table lists this clonotype with many counts. This chain joins TRBV6-2 or TRBV6-3 and TRBJ1-1, with D possibly matching TRBD1 (5 bases). Germline V lookup: CDR1 MNHEY, CDR2 SVGEGT. CDR3 length equals 21 residues. V lost 6 bases and J lost 1, with 33 bases in between. CDR3 loop: CASSLPPFGPGLGRGNTEAFF. The CDR3 bases are TGTGCCAGCAGCCTCCCCCCCTTCGGCCCGGGACTGGGGAGAGGGAACACTGAAGCTTTCTTT.

This clonotype occurred once. This rearrangement joins TRBV7-9 to TRBJ2-3, with 8 bases identical to TRBD2. This CDR3 is built from 16 residues. In germline, CDR1 is SEHNR, CDR2 FQNEAQ (reference sequence). Trimming removed 6 bases from V and 1 base from J; junction bases left unmatched: 9. CDR3 sequence reads: CASSYLGGGGTDTQYF. The CDR3 DNA is TGTGCCAGCAGTTACCTCGGGGGGGGAGGCACAGATACGCAGTATTTT.

CDR3: CSALSGTHYEQYF. CDR3 in DNA: TGCAGTGCTCTTTCCGGGACCCACTACGAGCAGTACTTC. The V gene is TRBV20-1, the J gene TRBJ2-7, with D tentatively TRBD1 or TRBD2 (5 bases each). The CDR3 spans 13 residues. Germline lookup yields CDR1 DFQATT and CDR2 SNEGSKA (reference sequence). Trimming shortened V by 5 bases and J by 3 bases, and 14 bases separated the two germline ends.

The rearrangement uses TRBV30 and TRBJ1-2, with D uncertain. Trimming shortened V by 0 bases and J by 7 bases, and 12 bases separated the two germline ends. Germline V lookup: CDR1 GTSNPN, CDR2 SVGIG (reference sequence). CDR3 length: 13 residues. The CDR3 bases are TGTGCCTGGAGTGTTCGACACCTCGCTGGCTACACCTTC. Protein: CAWSVRHLAGYTF.

This clonotype showed up many times. The chain joins TRBV5-1 to TRBJ2-3, with D perhaps matching TRBD2 (5 bases). V shed 0 bases and J shed 0 bases, with 5 bases lying between them. CDR3 length: 14 amino acids. CDR1 is SGHRS, CDR2 YFSETQ, per germline. CDR3 loop: CASSLGTSTDTQYF. The CDR3 nucleotides read TGCGCCAGCAGCTTGGGGACTAGCACAGATACGCAGTATTTT. Drawing the rest from reference TRBV5-1 and TRBJ2-3, the complete variable domain is KAGVTQTPRYLIKTRGQQVTLSCSPISGHRSVSWYQQTPGQGLQFLFEYFSETQRNKGNFPGRFSGRQFSNSRSEMNVSTLELGDSALYLCASSLGTSTDTQYFGPGTRLTVL.

The chain joins TRBV7-8 to TRBJ1-1; 8 nucleotides line up with TRBD1. CDR1 and CDR2 (germline): SGHVS, FQNEAQ. V gave up 5 bases and J gave up 0 bases; unmatched junction bases: 8. The CDR3 runs to 16 residues. The CDR3 region is CASSRRAGGVNTEAFF. The CDR3 DNA is TGTGCCAGCAGCCGTCGGGCAGGGGGCGTGAACACTGAAGCTTTCTTT.

There are a few counts of this clonotype. The chain carries TRBV28 and TRBJ2-7; D is unclear. The CDR3 contains 12 residues. V was shortened by 5 bases and J by 3 bases, with 8 bases between the two germline ends. The germline gives CDR1 MDHEN, CDR2 SYDVKM. The CDR3 DNA sequence: TGTGCCAGCAGTCGTCCCGTCTACGAGCAGTACTTC. Amino acids: CASSRPVYEQYF.

V gene TRBV4-3 combines with J gene TRBJ2-1; 13 nucleotides agree with TRBD2. Germline lookup yields CDR1 LGHNA and CDR2 YSLEER. The CDR3 loop spans 18 amino acids. Unmatched junction bases numbered 9, after V lost 1 base and J lost 6 bases. CDR3 amino acids: CASSQGVALAGGPNEQFF. In nucleotides, the CDR3 is TGCGCCAGCAGCCAAGGGGTAGCACTAGCGGGAGGGCCCAATGAGCAGTTCTTC.

The CDR3 nucleotides read TGCAGTGCCGAAACTAGCGGGAACTACAATGAGCAGTTCTTC. Its protein product is CSAETSGNYNEQFF. This chain joins TRBV20-1 and TRBJ2-1; 10 nucleotides agree with TRBD2. The V gene's germline CDR1 is DFQATT and CDR2 SNEGSKA (reference sequence). The CDR3 runs to 14 residues. The V and J ends lost 6 bases and 3 bases, in that order; junction bases with no gene match: 5.

This clonotype has more than one count but fewer than ten. The chain recombines TRBV5-1 with TRBJ2-2; no clear D. Germline-derived CDR1 and CDR2 are SGHRS and YFSETQ. V gave up 1 base and J gave up 6 bases, with 4 bases separating them. The CDR3 runs 12 residues. CDR3 protein: CASSLKAGELFF. The CDR3 DNA is TGCGCCAGCAGCTTGAAGGCCGGGGAGCTGTTTTTT.

The chain uses TRBV7-9 and TRBJ1-2; D gene uncertain. The germline V gene encodes CDR1 SEHNR and CDR2 FQNEAQ (reference sequence). Trimming took 5 bases from V and 8 from J, leaving 15 bases between them. The CDR3 consists of 13 residues. CDR3 residues: CASSIGRIQGYTF. The CDR3 coding sequence is TGTGCCAGCAGCATAGGTCGCATCCAGGGCTACACCTTC. Full variable domain (outside the CDR3, taken from reference TRBV7-9 and TRBJ1-2): DTGVSQNPRHKITKRGQNVTFRCDPISEHNRLYWYRQTLGQGPEFLTYFQNEAQLEKSRLLSDRFSAERPKGSFSTLEIQRTEQGDSAMYLCASSIGRIQGYTFGSGTRLTVV.

This chain links TRBV2 with TRBJ1-1; D unresolved. The CDR3 covers 15 residues. CDR1 and CDR2 (germline): SNHLY, FYNNEI. The germline V and J ends were trimmed by 4 bases and 1 base, with 13 bases remaining between them. The CDR3 reads CASSGPSGANTEAFF. The CDR3 nucleotides read TGTGCCAGCAGTGGCCCCTCGGGAGCGAACACTGAAGCTTTCTTT.